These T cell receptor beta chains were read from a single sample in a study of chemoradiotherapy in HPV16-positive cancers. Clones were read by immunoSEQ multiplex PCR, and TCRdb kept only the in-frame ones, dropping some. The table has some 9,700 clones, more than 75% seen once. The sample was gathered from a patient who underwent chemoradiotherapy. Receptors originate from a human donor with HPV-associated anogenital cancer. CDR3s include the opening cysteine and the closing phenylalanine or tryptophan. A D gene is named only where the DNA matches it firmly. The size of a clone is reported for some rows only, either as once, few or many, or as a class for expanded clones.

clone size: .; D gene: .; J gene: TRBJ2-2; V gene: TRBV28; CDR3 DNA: TGTGCCAGCACGAACGGGAAGGTCGCGAACACCGGGGAGCTGTTTTTT; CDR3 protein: CASTNGKVANTGELFF
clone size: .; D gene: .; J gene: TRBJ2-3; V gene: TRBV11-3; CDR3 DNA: TGTGCCAGCAGCTTAGACGGGGATACGCAGTATTTT; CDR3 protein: CASSLDGDTQYF
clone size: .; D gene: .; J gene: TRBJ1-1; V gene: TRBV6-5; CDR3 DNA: TGTGCCAGCAGTTACTCGAGGGGGGACACTGAAGCTTTCTTT; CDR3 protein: CASSYSRGDTEAFF
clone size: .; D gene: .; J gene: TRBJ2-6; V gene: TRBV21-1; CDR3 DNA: TGTGCCAGCAGCAAAATGGAGAGAGGGGGTGGGCGGGCCCCACTCGGTTTCTGGGCCAACGTCCTGACTTTC; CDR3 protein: CASSKMERGGGRAPLGFWANVLTF
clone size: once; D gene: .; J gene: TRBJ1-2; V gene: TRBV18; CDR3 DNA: TGTGCCAGCTCACCACCGGACAGCTATGGCTACACCTTC; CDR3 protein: CASSPPDSYGYTF
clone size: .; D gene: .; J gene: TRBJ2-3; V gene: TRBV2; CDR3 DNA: TGTGCCAGCAGATCCGGCGGGGCCAACTCTGCAGATACGCAGTATTTT; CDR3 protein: CASRSGGANSADTQYF
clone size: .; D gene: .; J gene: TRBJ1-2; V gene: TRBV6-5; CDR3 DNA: TGTGCCAGCAGTTACTCTCCTCTCGGTCCAAACTATGGCTACACCTTC; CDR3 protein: CASSYSPLGPNYGYTF
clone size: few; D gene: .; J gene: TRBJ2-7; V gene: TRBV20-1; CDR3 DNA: TGCAGTGCTAGGGGGACCTACGAGCAGTACTTC; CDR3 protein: CSARGTYEQYF
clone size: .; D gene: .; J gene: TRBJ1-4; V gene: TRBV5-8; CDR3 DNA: TGTGCCAGCAGCCGTGGTGGAACAACTAATGAAAAACTGTTTTTT; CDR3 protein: CASSRGGTTNEKLFF
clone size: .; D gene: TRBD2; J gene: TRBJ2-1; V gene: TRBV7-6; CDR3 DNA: TGTGCCAGCGATAGCGGGGGGACCAATGAGCAGTTCTTC; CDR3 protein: CASDSGGTNEQFF
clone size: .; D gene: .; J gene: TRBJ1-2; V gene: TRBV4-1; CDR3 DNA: TGCGCCAGCAGCCAAACTCCCGGGGAGTCTAACTATGGCTACACCTTC; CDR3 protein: CASSQTPGESNYGYTF
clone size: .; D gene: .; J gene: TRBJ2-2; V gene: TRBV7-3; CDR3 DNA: TGTGCCAGCAGCCCCGACAGCGCCTTAACCGGGGAGCTGTTTTTT; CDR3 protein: CASSPDSALTGELFF
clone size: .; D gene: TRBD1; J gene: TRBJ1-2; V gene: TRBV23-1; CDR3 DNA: TGCGCCAGCAGTCAACGGGCGTTGGTGCATCCGGAAAACCGGACAGGGGAGTATGGCTACACCTTC; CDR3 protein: CASSQRALVHPENRTGEYGYTF
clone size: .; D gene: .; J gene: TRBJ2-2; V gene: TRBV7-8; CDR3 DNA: TGTGCCAGCAGACAAGGGGCAGGGTCGTACACCGGGGAGCTGTTTTTT; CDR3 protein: CASRQGAGSYTGELFF
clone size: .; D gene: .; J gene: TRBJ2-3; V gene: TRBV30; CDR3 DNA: TGTGCCTGGAGTCCCTACGGAGGGGGGCCGACTAGCACAGATACGCAGTATTTT; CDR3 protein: CAWSPYGGGPTSTDTQYF
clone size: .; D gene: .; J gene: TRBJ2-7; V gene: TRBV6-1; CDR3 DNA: TGTGCCAGCAGTGAATTCGGGTCCTACGAGCAGTACTTC; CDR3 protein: CASSEFGSYEQYF
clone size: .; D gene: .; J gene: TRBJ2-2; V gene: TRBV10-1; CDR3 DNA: TGCGCCAGCAGCCGACAAATCACCGGGGAGCTGTTTTTT; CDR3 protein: CASSRQITGELFF
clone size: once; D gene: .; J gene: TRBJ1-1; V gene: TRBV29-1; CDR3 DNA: TGCAGCGTTGAGGTAGGGGTGGATGCTGAAGCTTTCTTT; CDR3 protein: CSVEVGVDAEAFF
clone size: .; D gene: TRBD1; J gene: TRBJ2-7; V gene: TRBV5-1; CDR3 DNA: TGCGCCAGCAGCTTAGGGACAGTTGACTACGAGCAGTACTTC; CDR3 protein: CASSLGTVDYEQYF
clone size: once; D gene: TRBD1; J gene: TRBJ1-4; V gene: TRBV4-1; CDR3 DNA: TGCGCCAGCAGCCAAGTGCAGGGGGGGTATGAAAAACTGTTTTTT; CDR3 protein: CASSQVQGGYEKLFF
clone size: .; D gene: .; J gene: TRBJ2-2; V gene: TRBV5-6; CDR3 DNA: TGTGCCAGCAGCCACACTCCCACCGGGGAGCTGTTTTTT; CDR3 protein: CASSHTPTGELFF
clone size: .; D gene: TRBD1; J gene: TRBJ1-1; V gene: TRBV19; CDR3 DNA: TGTGCCAGTAAAGAGGACAGGGGCCTCAACACTGAAGCTTTCTTT; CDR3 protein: CASKEDRGLNTEAFF
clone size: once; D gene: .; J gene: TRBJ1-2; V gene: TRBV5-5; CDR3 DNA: TGTGCCAGCAGCGTAGACGTACGCGGGACGGGTGGCTACACCTTC; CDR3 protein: CASSVDVRGTGGYTF
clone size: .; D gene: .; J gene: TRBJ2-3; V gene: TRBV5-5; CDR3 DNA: TGTGCCAGCATCTGGGACCAGGGCACAGATACGCAGTATTTT; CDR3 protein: CASIWDQGTDTQYF
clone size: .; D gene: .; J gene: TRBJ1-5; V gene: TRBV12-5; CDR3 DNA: TGTGCTAGTGGTTTGGGGGCAGGGCGCAATCAGCCCCAGCATTTT; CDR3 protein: CASGLGAGRNQPQHF
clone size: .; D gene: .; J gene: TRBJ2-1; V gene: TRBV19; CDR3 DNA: TGTGCCAGTAGTATTAACGGGGGTCAGTCCTACAATGAGCAGTTCTTC; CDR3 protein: CASSINGGQSYNEQFF
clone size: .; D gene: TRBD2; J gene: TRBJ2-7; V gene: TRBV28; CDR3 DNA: TGTGCCAGCAGTCAATTAGCGGGGGCTTCCTACGAGCAGTACTTC; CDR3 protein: CASSQLAGASYEQYF
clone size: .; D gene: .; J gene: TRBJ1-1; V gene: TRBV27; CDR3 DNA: TGTGCCAGCAGTTTCGGAGTTAGGGGCACTGAAGCTTTCTTT; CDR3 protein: CASSFGVRGTEAFF
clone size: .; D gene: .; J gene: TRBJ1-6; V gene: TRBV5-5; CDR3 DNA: TGTGCCAGCAGCCCGATGGATGGACCACCCCTCCACTTT; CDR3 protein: CASSPMDGPPLHF